Following are 21 T cell receptor beta chains from one sample sequenced in a study of blood T cells in healthy people across ages. For the second PCR, which ran for roughly 7 to 11 cycles, a sample-barcoded 5' primer and a J-beta primer mix were used. TCRdb fed the 5' RACE reads into MiXCR, producing one record per CDR3 protein. The table has over 1,500,000 distinct CDR3 sequences, roughly 49% seen once. Material for sequencing was blood. The receptors come from a woman in her thirties or forties in good health.

This clonotype was observed a handful of times. This chain links TRBV6-2 or TRBV6-3 with TRBJ1-2, with 8 nucleotides matching TRBD1. Germline V gene data show CDR1 as MNHEY and CDR2 as SVGEGT. The V gene end was trimmed by 2 bases and the J gene end by 7 bases; junction bases not matched to a gene: 6. The CDR3 totals 14 residues. For the CDR3, the DNA is TGTGCCAGCAGTTACGACAGGGGAACGATTGGCTACACCTTC. Its protein product is CASSYDRGTIGYTF.

The chain is built from TRBV5-6 and TRBJ1-6, with D unresolved. CDR3 length equals 13 residues. CDR1 is SGHDT and CDR2 is YYEEEE in the germline V gene. Trimming removed 0 bases from V and 12 bases from J, with 10 bases in between. This chain's CDR3 is CASSLDPGQPLHF. The CDR3 bases are TGTGCCAGCAGCTTGGACCCGGGTCAACCCCTCCACTTT.

This clonotype was seen more than once but under ten times. J is TRBJ1-6 and V is TRBV4-2, with 8 positions matching TRBD1. This CDR3 spans 14 amino acids. The V segment lost 4 bases and the J segment 10 bases; nucleotides outside the gene matches: 6. Germline V lookup: CDR1 LGHNA, CDR2 YNFKEQ. CDR3 in amino acids: CASSPDRGGSPLHF. CDR3 nucleotides: TGTGCCAGCAGCCCAGACAGGGGCGGATCACCCCTCCACTTT.

The chain combines TRBV20-1 with TRBJ2-5, with 8 positions matching TRBD2. Germline V gene sequence: CDR1 DFQATT, CDR2 SNEGSKA (reference sequence). J lost 0 bases, V lost 6 bases, and 6 bases had no gene match. CDR3 size: 14 residues. The CDR3 here is CSAVSGAYQETQYF. CDR3 DNA: TGCAGTGCCGTTAGCGGGGCGTACCAAGAGACCCAGTACTTC.

The chain recombines TRBV7-9 with TRBJ2-3; a weak D match, TRBD1 (5 bases). Germline V gene data show CDR1 as SEHNR and CDR2 as FQNEAQ (reference sequence). The V end lost 2 bases, the J end lost 2 bases, and 20 bases lay between the germline ends. The CDR3 is 18 amino acids. The CDR3 sequence: CASSLSLGALGNTDTQYF. The DNA of the CDR3 is TGTGCCAGCAGCTTAAGCTTAGGGGCCCTTGGGAACACAGATACGCAGTATTTT.

The chain uses TRBV7-2 and TRBJ2-7, with D possibly matching TRBD1 (6 bases). This CDR3 is 14 amino acids long. Trimming stripped 1 base from V and 7 bases from J, with 14 bases between. Germline V gene lookup returns CDR1 SGHTA and CDR2 FQGNSA. For the CDR3, the DNA is TGTGCCAGCAGCTTAGTGTTGGACAGCAATGAGCAGTACTTC. Residues: CASSLVLDSNEQYF.

In this sample, this clonotype turned up a few times. The CDR3 DNA reads as TGTGCCAGCAGTGTGATGTCAGGGGGGGCAATCGGGGAGACCCAGTACTTC. Translated, it gives CASSVMSGGAIGETQYF. This sequence joins TRBV6-1 and TRBJ2-5, with D possibly being TRBD1 or TRBD2 (7 bases each). This CDR3 has 17 amino acids. Trimming cost V 4 bases and J 5 bases, with 23 bases left between them. Germline CDR1 and CDR2: MNHNS and SASEGT.

The sample holds a few counts of this clonotype. V is TRBV20-1 and J is TRBJ1-2; TRBD1 agrees at 7 bases. The CDR3 extends over 17 amino acids. With V trimmed by 3 bases and J by 3 bases, 16 bases remained unmatched. Germline V gene sequence: CDR1 DFQATT, CDR2 SNEGSKA (reference sequence). The CDR3 DNA reads as TGCAGTGCTAGCCCCTCGGGGACAGTCCTAGGTGACTATGGCTACACCTTC. It yields the protein CSASPSGTVLGDYGYTF.

The sample holds a few counts of this clonotype. The chain is built from TRBV20-1 and TRBJ2-1; either TRBD1 or TRBD2 may fit D (5 bases each). The CDR3 length is 15 residues. Trimming took 3 bases from V and 0 from J, leaving 12 bases between them. The germline V gene has CDR1 DFQATT and CDR2 SNEGSKA (reference sequence). The CDR3 region is CSASGALSSYNEQFF. CDR3 bases: TGCAGTGCTAGCGGGGCCTTGAGCTCCTACAATGAGCAGTTCTTC.

This clonotype was counted a few times. The chain uses TRBV24-1 and TRBJ2-5; the D gene is possibly TRBD2 (6 bases). The CDR3 is made up of 17 amino acids. From germline, CDR1 is KGHDR and CDR2 SFDVKD. With 5 bases removed from V and 4 bases from J, the gap between germline ends came to 22 bases. The CDR3 DNA is TGTGCCACCAGTGCCTGGGGGAAGGCGGAGGGGAGAGAGACCCAGTACTTC. Protein product: CATSAWGKAEGRETQYF.

At least ten counts were recorded for this clonotype. V is TRBV7-8 and J is TRBJ2-7; the match to TRBD1 covers 10 bases. The J segment lost 4 bases and the V segment lost 5 bases, leaving 5 bases of the junction unmatched. There are 14 residues in the CDR3. The germline CDR1 and CDR2 sequences are SGHVS and FQNEAQ. Here the CDR3 DNA reads TGTGCCAGCAGCCGGGACAGGGGCATATACGAGCAGTACTTC. The encoded protein is CASSRDRGIYEQYF.

This clonotype occurred a few times. This chain uses TRBV12-3 or TRBV12-4 with TRBJ2-7; the D is unclear. CDR3 length equals 14 residues. The ends were cut back, 7 bases at V and 1 base at J, with 14 bases in the middle. The CDR3 loop is CASTSRALSYEQYF. CDR3 nucleotide sequence: TGTGCCAGCACCTCTAGGGCACTTTCCTACGAGCAGTACTTC.

This chain connects TRBV12-3 or TRBV12-4 to TRBJ2-5, with D perhaps TRBD2 (6 bases). Trimming took 3 bases from V and 2 from J, leaving 19 bases between them. The CDR3 length is 17 residues. The DNA for the CDR3 is TGTGCCAGCAGTTTTGGGGCCGGGGGTAACCTACAAGAGACCCAGTACTTC. Translation gives CASSFGAGGNLQETQYF.

Comments on this clonotype: Mismatch with germline at one junction end may stem from a read error. The chain uses TRBV11-2 and TRBJ1-3; D remains ambiguous. Per the germline V gene, CDR1 is SGHAT and CDR2 is FQNNGV. The CDR3 covers 13 residues. CDR3 protein: CASSLTFGDTIYF. CDR3 bases: TGTGCCAGCAGCTTGACATTTGGAGACACCATATATTTT.

The chain recombines TRBV4-3 with TRBJ2-7; D tentatively fits TRBD1 or TRBD2 (6 bases each). CDR3 length: 17 amino acids. Trimming pared 9 bases from V and 2 bases from J, leaving 26 bases between. CDR1 LGHNA and CDR2 YSLEER come from the germline V gene. The CDR3 here is CASLWGARVHSTYEQYF. As DNA, the CDR3 is TGCGCCAGTTTGTGGGGGGCTCGGGTTCATTCTACCTACGAGCAGTACTTC.

The sample holds a few counts of this clonotype. The chain carries TRBV6-2 or TRBV6-3 and TRBJ2-2; D remains ambiguous. V dropped 0 bases and J dropped 10 bases, with 12 bases sitting between them. The CDR3 covers 14 residues. Germline V gene lookup returns CDR1 MNHEY and CDR2 SVGEGT. For the CDR3, the DNA is TGTGCCAGCAGTTACTCGACCCGTCGTGAGGAGCTGTTTTTT. Translation: CASSYSTRREELFF.

The J gene is TRBJ1-6, the V gene TRBV3-1; TRBD1 is a possible D gene (6 bases). The germline CDR1 and CDR2 sequences are LGHDT and YNNKEL (reference sequence). The CDR3 runs 16 residues. Trimming removed 1 base at V and 6 bases at J, with 13 bases between. The chain's CDR3 is CASSQGEGRGNSPLHF. The CDR3 DNA is TGTGCCAGCAGCCAAGGTGAGGGCAGGGGTAATTCACCCCTCCACTTT.

The rearrangement uses TRBV5-1 and TRBJ2-1, with TRBD2 as a possible D gene (6 bases). The CDR3 is made up of 14 amino acids. Germline values: CDR1 SGHRS, CDR2 YFSETQ. V lost 0 bases to trimming and J lost 9 bases, with 13 bases between them. The CDR3 nucleotides read TGCGCCAGCAGCTTGGGGAGGGTTCTCATTGAGCAGTTCTTC. As protein: CASSLGRVLIEQFF.

Details on this clonotype: Sequence at one end of the junction differs from germline and may be a read error. The chain couples TRBV4-2 to TRBJ1-2; D is undetermined. Germline V CDR1 and CDR2: LGHNA, YNFKEQ. The CDR3 spans 15 residues. In DNA, the CDR3 is TGTACCAGCAGCCAAGAGGCCAGCTCTAACTATGGCTACACCTTC. This gives the protein CTSSQEASSNYGYTF.

This chain connects TRBV7-9 to TRBJ2-3; possible D gene TRBD2, 6 bases. Between the trimmed V and J ends, which lost 5 bases and 2 bases, there was a span of 17 bases. This CDR3 comprises 16 residues. Germline V gene sequence: CDR1 SEHNR, CDR2 FQNEAQ (reference sequence). The CDR3 reads CASSPTMGDFTDTQYF. CDR3 sequence (DNA): TGTGCCAGCAGCCCGACCATGGGGGACTTCACAGATACGCAGTATTTT.

The J gene is TRBJ2-4, the V gene TRBV7-2, with TRBD2 identical over 9 bases. Per the germline V gene, CDR1 is SGHTA and CDR2 is FQGNSA. The CDR3 runs 17 residues. The J segment lost 2 bases and the V segment lost 4 bases, leaving 9 bases of the junction unmatched. Written as DNA, the CDR3 is TGTGCCAGCAGCTCCCGGACTAGCGTACTAACCAAAAACATTCAGTACTTC. This translates into CASSSRTSVLTKNIQYF.